Presented here are 26 T cell receptor beta chains from one specimen sequenced in a study of blood T cell repertoires in COVID-19. Libraries were prepared by immunoSEQ multiplex PCR; TCRdb keeps only in-frame clonotypes and omits some of them. The table records 300,000 to 400,000 clones, 65% to 90% of them present only once. Source material: PBMCs or T cells enriched from blood (not recorded which). These receptors originate from a woman aged 40 to 55 with acute COVID-19.

The chain employs TRBV4-3 and TRBJ2-3, with TRBD1 matching 9 bases. Germline V gene lookup returns CDR1 LGHNA and CDR2 YSLEER. Losses at the gene ends were 2 bases for V and 6 bases for J; bases not matched to a gene: 6. This CDR3 is 15 amino acids long. CDR3 sequence (DNA): TGCGCCAGCAGCCAAAGGGACAGGGAGTCGGATACGCAGTATTTT. Its translation: CASSQRDRESDTQYF.

The chain is built from TRBV9 and TRBJ1-2; a weak D match, TRBD1 (6 bases). The CDR3 runs to 14 residues. Trimming pared 3 bases from V and 4 bases from J, leaving 13 bases between. Germline V CDR1 and CDR2: SGDLS, YYNGEE. The CDR3 loop reads CASSANSGVYGYTF. Written as DNA, the CDR3 is TGTGCCAGCAGCGCAAATTCAGGGGTCTATGGCTACACCTTC.

The chain is built from TRBV6-4 and TRBJ2-2; 7 bases are a match to TRBD1. The length of the CDR3 is 15 residues. The ends lost 6 bases at V and 3 bases at J; junction bases unmatched: 7. Germline-derived CDR1 and CDR2 are MRHNA and SNTAGT. This CDR3 reads CASRPQGVDTGELFF. CDR3 sequence (DNA): TGTGCCAGCAGGCCCCAGGGGGTCGACACCGGGGAGCTGTTTTTT.

The gene calls are TRBV5-1 and TRBJ2-7; D is unresolved. Trimming pared 0 bases from V and 6 bases from J, leaving 7 bases between. Germline CDR1 SGHRS, CDR2 YFSETQ. CDR3 length: 12 residues. The CDR3 reads CASSLVPSEQYF. Written as DNA, the CDR3 is TGCGCCAGCAGCTTGGTGCCTAGCGAGCAGTACTTC.

The V gene is TRBV2, the J gene TRBJ1-1; D remains unclear. The V gene lost 5 bases and the J gene lost 4 bases, with 26 bases spanning the gap. CDR3 length equals 18 residues. Germline V gene sequence: CDR1 SNHLY, CDR2 FYNNEI. The CDR3 sequence: CASSRITIRSPAGTEAFF. The CDR3 DNA follows: TGTGCCAGCAGTCGTATTACGATTAGGAGTCCCGCGGGCACTGAAGCTTTCTTT.

A few counts support this clone. The rearrangement uses TRBV4-1 and TRBJ1-1, with D unclear. Trimming pared 0 bases from V and 3 bases from J, leaving 11 bases between. Germline V gives CDR1 MGHRA, CDR2 YSYEKL. CDR3 length: 15 amino acids. CDR3 protein: CASSQESQRYTEAFF. CDR3 nucleotides: TGCGCCAGCAGCCAAGAGAGCCAACGCTACACTGAAGCTTTCTTT.

The chain uses TRBV4-3 and TRBJ1-2; D unresolved. The V gene's germline CDR1 is LGHNA and CDR2 YSLEER. V shed 0 bases and J shed 6 bases, with 14 bases lying between them. The CDR3 has 15 amino acids. The CDR3 spells CASSQDSGFRNGYTF. CDR3 bases: TGCGCCAGCAGCCAAGATTCGGGGTTCAGAAATGGCTACACCTTC.

This chain connects TRBV3-1 (or the pseudogene TRBV3-2) to TRBJ2-5; 7 bases match TRBD1. The CDR3 totals 15 residues. Germline values: CDR1 LGHDT, CDR2 YNNKEL (reference sequence). V dropped 3 bases and J dropped 4; count of bases not matched to a gene: 8. The CDR3 spells CASSHRQGVRETQYF. CDR3 nucleotide sequence: TGTGCCAGCAGCCACCGACAGGGAGTTCGAGAGACCCAGTACTTC.

The chain joins TRBV7-9 to TRBJ1-1; D remains ambiguous. The germline V gene encodes CDR1 SEHNR and CDR2 FQNEAQ (reference sequence). The CDR3 length is 15 residues. The V end lost 3 bases, the J end lost 4 bases, and 15 bases lay between the germline ends. CDR3 bases: TGTGCCAGCAGCTTGGGCGAGAAGACGAGCACTGAAGCTTTCTTT. This codes for CASSLGEKTSTEAFF. Complete variable domain (other parts from reference TRBV7-9 and TRBJ1-1): DTGVSQNPRHKITKRGQNVTFRCDPISEHNRLYWYRQTLGQGPEFLTYFQNEAQLEKSRLLSDRFSAERPKGSFSTLEIQRTEQGDSAMYLCASSLGEKTSTEAFFGQGTRLTVV.

The gene calls are TRBV11-2 and TRBJ2-3; TRBD2 agrees at 10 bases. The germline gives CDR1 SGHAT, CDR2 FQNNGV. J gave up 1 base and V 3 bases, and 7 bases lay outside the gene matches. The CDR3 loop spans 17 amino acids. CDR3 amino acids: CASSFTVAGGGTDTQYF. CDR3 nucleotides: TGTGCCAGCAGCTTCACCGTAGCGGGGGGCGGCACAGATACGCAGTATTTT.

The J gene is TRBJ2-3, the V gene TRBV5-4; tentative D call: TRBD2 (7 bases). The V end lost 1 base, the J end lost 6 bases, and 12 bases lay between the germline ends. This CDR3 spans 14 amino acids. From germline, CDR1 is SGHNT and CDR2 YYREEE (reference sequence). The CDR3 protein is CASSLPGGDDTQYF. The CDR3 DNA reads as TGTGCCAGCAGCTTGCCGGGGGGCGACGATACGCAGTATTTT.

In its sample, this clone was seen a few times. The genes are TRBV19 and TRBJ1-5; no clear D. Germline CDR1 and CDR2: LNHDA and SQIVND (reference sequence). The CDR3 totals 16 residues. The ends were cut back, 5 bases at V and 4 bases at J, with 18 bases in the middle. The CDR3 reads CASSWAGVVGNQPQHF. As DNA, the CDR3 is TGTGCCAGTAGTTGGGCCGGGGTCGTGGGAAATCAGCCCCAGCATTTT.

The chain carries TRBV19 and TRBJ2-3; the D gene is possibly TRBD2 (6 bases). The CDR3 runs 15 residues. CDR1 is LNHDA, CDR2 SQIVND, per germline (reference sequence). Trimming shortened V by 3 bases and J by 5 bases, and 15 bases separated the two germline ends. CDR3 residues: CASSIFPGAIDTQYF. DNA for the CDR3: TGTGCCAGTAGTATCTTTCCGGGAGCGATAGATACGCAGTATTTT.

The V gene is TRBV4-2, the J gene TRBJ2-2; 9 bases align to TRBD2. The V and J ends lost 2 bases and 4 bases, in that order; junction bases with no gene match: 11. The CDR3 is 18 amino acids. The germline gives CDR1 LGHNA, CDR2 YNFKEQ. Here the CDR3 reads CASSQLGRREGGTGELFF. CDR3 DNA: TGTGCCAGCAGCCAACTTGGGAGGCGGGAGGGGGGCACCGGGGAGCTGTTTTTT.

This clone was recorded only once. CDR3 in amino acids: CASTRSWMGDTGELFF. The CDR3 nucleotides are TGTGCCAGCACCCGCAGCTGGATGGGAGACACCGGGGAGCTGTTTTTT. V usage is TRBV7-8 and J usage is TRBJ2-2; weak D call: TRBD2 (5 bases). The V end lost 7 bases, the J end lost 3 bases, and 18 bases lay between the germline ends. The germline V gene has CDR1 SGHVS and CDR2 FQNEAQ. The CDR3 sequence is 16 residues long.

The chain carries TRBV27 and TRBJ2-1, with D tentatively TRBD1 (5 bases). Germline assignment: CDR1 MNHEY and CDR2 SMNVEV (reference sequence). Trimming took off 7 bases at V and 5 bases at J, with 18 bases between the two ends. The CDR3 sequence is 15 residues long. This CDR3 is CASTDWGGLNNEQFF. The CDR3, as DNA: TGTGCCAGCACTGACTGGGGCGGCCTTAACAATGAGCAGTTCTTC.

The V call is TRBV27, the J call TRBJ2-5, with TRBD1 as a possible D gene (6 bases). This CDR3 contains 14 residues. V was trimmed by 7 bases and J by 4 bases, leaving 16 bases between them. Germline loops: CDR1 MNHEY, CDR2 SMNVEV (reference sequence). This CDR3 reads CASTGAKKGETQYF. In nucleotides, the CDR3 is TGTGCCAGCACAGGGGCGAAGAAAGGAGAGACCCAGTACTTC.

The rearrangement uses TRBV14 and TRBJ1-2; D ambiguous. The CDR3 totals 13 residues. V lost 5 bases to trimming and J lost 0 bases, with 7 bases between them. Germline lookup yields CDR1 SGHDN and CDR2 FVKESK. CDR3 residues: CASSMQANYGYTF. In nucleotides, the CDR3 is TGTGCCAGCAGCATGCAGGCTAACTATGGCTACACCTTC.

The chain couples TRBV18 to TRBJ2-5; maybe TRBD2 (5 bases). There are 18 residues in the CDR3. The germline CDR1 and CDR2 sequences are KGHSH and LQKENI. Trimming removed 1 base from V and 2 bases from J, with 20 bases in between. CDR3 loop: CASSPQPRAIRGQETQYF. The DNA for the CDR3 is TGTGCCAGCTCACCACAACCGAGGGCGATCCGGGGACAAGAGACCCAGTACTTC.

The chain uses TRBV4-1 and TRBJ2-2; D is undetermined. The length of the CDR3 is 17 residues. With 0 bases removed from V and 1 base from J, the gap between germline ends came to 12 bases. CDR1 and CDR2 from the germline V gene are MGHRA and YSYEKL. CDR3 amino acids: CASSQEAGFKNTGELFF. CDR3 nucleotide sequence: TGCGCCAGCAGCCAAGAGGCAGGCTTCAAGAACACCGGGGAGCTGTTTTTT.

V usage is TRBV7-9 and J usage is TRBJ2-1; 10 bases map to TRBD2. Germline V gives CDR1 SEHNR, CDR2 FQNEAQ (reference sequence). CDR3 length: 16 amino acids. V was pared by 5 bases and J by 4 bases, with 8 bases of the junction left unmatched. The CDR3 nucleotides are TGTGCCAGCAGCGGCGACTCTAGCGGGGGTTACAATGAGCAGTTCTTC. Translated, it gives CASSGDSSGGYNEQFF.

The chain is built from TRBV5-1 and TRBJ1-6; 9 bases agree with TRBD1. The V and J ends lost 4 bases and 0 bases, in that order; junction bases with no gene match: 8. Germline V gene sequence: CDR1 SGHRS, CDR2 YFSETQ. The CDR3 totals 18 residues. The CDR3 sequence: CASSRDRGESSYNSPLHF. The CDR3 DNA reads TGCGCCAGCAGCCGCGACAGGGGGGAGAGCTCCTATAATTCACCCCTCCACTTT.

The chain combines TRBV29-1 with TRBJ2-7, with 9 bases that match TRBD1. The V segment lost 0 bases and the J segment 4 bases; nucleotides outside the gene matches: 16. CDR3 size: 18 residues. The V gene's germline CDR1 is SQVTM and CDR2 ANQGSEA. This CDR3 reads CSVEDLVLPGQGVYEQYF. The CDR3 DNA follows: TGCAGCGTTGAAGATCTCGTCCTACCGGGACAGGGTGTGTACGAGCAGTACTTC.

This clone was seen a single time. The chain carries TRBV28 and TRBJ2-5, with TRBD2 as a possible D gene (7 bases). The V end was cut by 8 bases, the J end by 3 bases, with 22 bases between. Germline CDR1 is MDHEN and CDR2 is SYDVKM. This CDR3 contains 16 residues. The DNA of the CDR3 is TGTGCCAGCCATGCCTCCCCGGGGGGCGGGGAAGAGACCCAGTACTTC. Translating gives CASHASPGGGEETQYF.

The V and J genes are TRBV5-1 and TRBJ2-5; 8 positions agree with TRBD1. Trimming cost V 3 bases and J 1 base; bases outside gene matches: 2. The germline gives CDR1 SGHRS, CDR2 YFSETQ. This CDR3 comprises 14 residues. This chain's CDR3 is CASSWTGIQETQYF. CDR3 DNA: TGCGCCAGCAGCTGGACAGGGATCCAAGAGACCCAGTACTTC.

Comment on this clone: Additional DNA sequences in this sample encode the identical CDR3. J is TRBJ1-2 and V is TRBV20-1; D not certain. Germline V gives CDR1 DFQATT, CDR2 SNEGSKA (reference sequence). This CDR3 is built from 12 residues. V lost 3 bases, J lost 1 base, and 6 bases lay in between. CDR3 loop: CSASSGNYGYTF. The CDR3 nucleotides are TGCAGTGCTAGTAGCGGTAACTATGGCTACACCTTC.